The 11 T cell receptor beta chains in this list originate from one sample, sequenced in a study of Tregs in tolerant kidney transplant recipients. Some clones are missing from TCRdb's copy, which holds only in-frame ones; the method was immunoSEQ multiplex PCR. The sample shows roughly 54,000 clones, roughly 89% of them seen only once. Mixed chimerism was transient after nonmyeloablative marrow transplants from related graft donors. The sample consisted of CD8+ T cells from blood (PBMCs), taken 12 months after the transplant. The receptors originated from a human patient who received a combined kidney and bone marrow transplant. The graft donor may be the source of some T cells.

The rearrangement uses TRBV30 and TRBJ1-1, with unresolved D. The V gene's germline CDR1 is GTSNPN and CDR2 SVGIG (reference sequence). The CDR3 has 16 residues. Trimming left V 1 base short and J 1 base short, with 16 bases between. The CDR3 spells CAWSDPHRSPNTEAFF. The DNA of the CDR3 is TGTGCCTGGAGTGACCCACACAGAAGCCCGAACACTGAAGCTTTCTTT.

The chain links TRBV5-1 to TRBJ2-4; D is possibly TRBD1 (6 bases). The CDR3 sequence is 18 residues long. Germline assignment: CDR1 SGHRS and CDR2 YFSETQ. V was shortened by 4 bases and J by 0 bases, with 20 bases between the two germline ends. As DNA, the CDR3 is TGCGCCAGCAGCCCGGGACAAAGGGAAGCATTAGCCAAAAACATTCAGTACTTC. Translated: CASSPGQREALAKNIQYF.

The V gene is TRBV4-1, the J gene TRBJ2-1, with a weak D call TRBD2 (6 bases). CDR1 and CDR2 (germline): MGHRA, YSYEKL. The CDR3 is 18 residues long. The ends were cut back, 0 bases at V and 6 bases at J, with 21 bases in the middle. The CDR3 region has the DNA TGCGCCAGCAGCCAAGACCAGGTCGGACTATGGGGGGTCAATGAGCAGTTCTTC. Translating gives CASSQDQVGLWGVNEQFF.

This clone was observed a few times. The chain joins TRBV4-2 to TRBJ1-5; 8 bases are shared with TRBD1. This CDR3 is 13 amino acids long. Germline assignment: CDR1 LGHNA and CDR2 YNFKEQ. Trimming cost V 8 bases and J 1 base; bases outside gene matches: 1. Here the CDR3 DNA reads TGTGCCAGCGGACAGGGCAGCAATCAGCCCCAGCATTTT. Amino acid sequence: CASGQGSNQPQHF.

The chain employs TRBV7-9 and TRBJ2-7; maybe TRBD2 (5 bases). The CDR3 is 13 amino acids. V was clipped by 6 bases and J by 1 base, with 10 bases between them. Germline CDR1 SEHNR, CDR2 FQNEAQ (reference sequence). CDR3 DNA sequence: TGTGCCAGCAGGGCGGGCAGTTCCTACGAGCAGTACTTC. Translated, it gives CASRAGSSYEQYF.

The chain combines TRBV27 with TRBJ2-4, with D perhaps matching TRBD1 (5 bases). The CDR3 consists of 14 residues. Per germline, CDR1 MNHEY and CDR2 SMNVEV (reference sequence). Trimming removed 7 bases from V and 0 bases from J, with 10 bases in between. The CDR3 sequence is CASKQGLAKNIQYF. Written as DNA, the CDR3 is TGTGCCAGCAAGCAGGGCCTAGCCAAAAACATTCAGTACTTC.

CDR3 in DNA: TGTGCCAGCAGTGATACCGGGGGGGCGGCAGATACGCAGTATTTT. It encodes CASSDTGGAADTQYF. The chain couples TRBV2 to TRBJ2-3, with 8 bases aligning to TRBD2. Trimming cost V 3 bases and J 4 bases; bases outside gene matches: 6. In germline, CDR1 is SNHLY, CDR2 FYNNEI. This CDR3 contains 15 residues.

This sequence joins TRBV5-6 and TRBJ2-7; possibly TRBD1 for D (5 bases). Germline-derived CDR1 and CDR2 are SGHDT and YYEEEE. V was shortened by 1 base and J by 4 bases, with 15 bases between the two germline ends. The CDR3 contains 15 residues. CDR3 residues: CASSLNPGNEYEQYF. The DNA for the CDR3 is TGTGCCAGCAGCTTGAACCCAGGGAATGAGTACGAGCAGTACTTC.

This chain uses TRBV4-1 with TRBJ2-3, with 15 bases matching TRBD2. From germline, CDR1 is MGHRA and CDR2 YSYEKL. After removal of 4 bases from V and 2 bases from J, the junction contained 4 bases not matched to a gene. This CDR3 spans 17 amino acids. The CDR3 spells CASSRTSGRAVTDTQYF. As DNA, the CDR3 is TGCGCCAGCAGCCGGACTAGCGGGAGGGCCGTCACAGATACGCAGTATTTT.

For this clone: The sample carries other DNA sequences with the same CDR3. This sequence joins TRBV4-1 and TRBJ1-6; D may be TRBD1 (5 bases). The ends were cut back, 1 base at V and 13 bases at J, with 14 bases in the middle. Germline V gene sequence: CDR1 MGHRA, CDR2 YSYEKL. The CDR3 is 14 residues long. This CDR3 is CASSQVGGISPLHF. In DNA form, the CDR3 reads TGCGCCAGCAGCCAAGTGGGGGGGATATCCCCCCTCCACTTT.

This sequence joins TRBV13 and TRBJ1-1, with 7 bases aligning to TRBD1. Germline CDR1 is PRHDT and CDR2 is FYEKMQ (reference sequence). The V and J ends lost 0 bases and 4 bases, in that order; junction bases with no gene match: 11. The CDR3 contains 17 residues. The CDR3 loop reads CASSLGRDRGRGTEAFF. CDR3 coding DNA: TGTGCCAGCAGCTTAGGACGGGACAGAGGGCGCGGCACTGAAGCTTTCTTT. The full variable domain, its missing parts supplied by reference TRBV13 and TRBJ1-1, is AAGVIQSPRHLIKEKRETATLKCYPIPRHDTVYWYQQGPGQDPQFLISFYEKMQSDKGSIPDRFSAQQFSDYHSELNMSSLELGDSALYFCASSLGRDRGRGTEAFFGQGTRLTVV.